The T cell receptor beta chain described here comes from a study of OX40 agonist ivuxolimab in advanced cancers. On the study more broadly: Patients were 82.7% male with ages roughly 20 to 85, mean 60. Notes on the study in general: In the 0.1-3.0 mg/kg groups, partial responders showed among the lowest expansion. The specificity for antigen of the expanded peripheral T cells was not determined. Low normalized T-cell clonal expansion also characterized some of the nonresponders.

This clone was recorded a few times. Antigen specificity is unknown. Germline V gene lookup returns CDR1 SGHTA and CDR2 FQGTGA. V shed 3 bases, J shed 7 bases, and the junction held 3 bases outside the gene matches. CDR3 length equals 16 residues. The repertoire was sequenced with immunoSEQ multiplex PCR; TCRdb's copy has only in-frame clones and lacks some. The sample lists some 71,000 clones; roughly 84% were seen once. The material sequenced was CD4+ or CD8+ T cells sorted from blood, taken in a trial of the OX40 agonist ivuxolimab. The sequence was collected from an adult with an advanced solid tumor such as melanoma, head and neck, liver or kidney cancer. The gene calls are TRBV7-3 and TRBJ2-2, with 15 bases that match TRBD2. The CDR3 is CASSFLGLAGGGELFF. DNA for the CDR3: TGTGCCAGCAGCTTTTTGGGACTAGCGGGAGGCGGGGAGCTGTTTTTT.